This TCR beta chain was obtained from a study of shared clonotypes between healthy human individuals. Whole-study findings and limits: Rarefaction revealed incomplete sorted-subset sequencing despite large depth.

Comment on this clone: Its matching antigen is unknown.

CDR3 length: 15 amino acids. Germline V gives CDR1 SGHNT, CDR2 YYREEE (reference sequence). V was pared by 0 bases and J by 0 bases, with 9 bases between. Produced via immunoSEQ multiplex PCR; TCRdb's table is partial and in-frame only. In the table there are some 2.1 million clones, about 95% of which are singletons. Naive CD8 cells comprised CD45RO-negative, CCR7-positively selected cells, excluding terminally differentiated effector memory CD45RA+ cells. The TCR originated in a man aged 18-30 years in good health. This rearrangement joins TRBV5-4 to TRBJ1-1; D gene uncertain. Sequenced sample: naive CD8+ T cells sorted from blood. CDR3 in amino acids: CASSLAGRLNTEAFF. The CDR3 DNA follows: TGTGCCAGCAGCTTGGCAGGACGGCTGAACACTGAAGCTTTCTTT. Based on the CDR3 plus reference TRBV5-4 and TRBJ1-1, the full variable domain is ETGVTQSPTHLIKTRGQQVTLRCSSQSGHNTVSWYQQALGQGPQFIFQYYREEENGRGNFPPRFSGLQFPNYSSELNVNALELDDSALYLCASSLAGRLNTEAFFGQGTRLTVV.